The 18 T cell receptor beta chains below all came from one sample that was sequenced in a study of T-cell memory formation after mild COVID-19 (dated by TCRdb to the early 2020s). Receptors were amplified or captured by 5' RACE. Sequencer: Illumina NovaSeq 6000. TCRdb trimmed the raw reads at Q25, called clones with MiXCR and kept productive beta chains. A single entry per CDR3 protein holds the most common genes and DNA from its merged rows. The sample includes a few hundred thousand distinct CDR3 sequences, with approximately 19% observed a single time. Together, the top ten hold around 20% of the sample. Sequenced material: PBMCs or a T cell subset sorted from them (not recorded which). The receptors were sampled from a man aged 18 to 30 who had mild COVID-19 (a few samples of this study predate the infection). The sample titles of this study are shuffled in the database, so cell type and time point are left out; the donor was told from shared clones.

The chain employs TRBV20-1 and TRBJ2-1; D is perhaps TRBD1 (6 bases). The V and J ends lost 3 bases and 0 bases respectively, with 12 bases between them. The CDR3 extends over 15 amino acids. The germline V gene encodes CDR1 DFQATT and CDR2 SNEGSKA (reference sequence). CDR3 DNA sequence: TGCAGTGCTAGTGTTGGGGGCCGCTCCTACAATGAGCAGTTCTTC. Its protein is CSASVGGRSYNEQFF.

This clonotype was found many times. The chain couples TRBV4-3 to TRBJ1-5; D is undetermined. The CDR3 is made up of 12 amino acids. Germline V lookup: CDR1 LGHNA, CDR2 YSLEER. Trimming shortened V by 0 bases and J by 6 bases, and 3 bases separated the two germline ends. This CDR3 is CASSQEGQPQHF. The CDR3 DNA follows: TGCGCCAGCAGCCAAGAGGGTCAGCCCCAGCATTTT.

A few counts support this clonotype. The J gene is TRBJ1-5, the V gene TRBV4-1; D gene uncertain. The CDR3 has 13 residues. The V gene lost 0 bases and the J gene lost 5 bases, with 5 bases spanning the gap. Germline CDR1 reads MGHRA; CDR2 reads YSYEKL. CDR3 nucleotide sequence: TGCGCCAGCAGCCAAGATCCGGATCAGCCCCAGCATTTT. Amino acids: CASSQDPDQPQHF.

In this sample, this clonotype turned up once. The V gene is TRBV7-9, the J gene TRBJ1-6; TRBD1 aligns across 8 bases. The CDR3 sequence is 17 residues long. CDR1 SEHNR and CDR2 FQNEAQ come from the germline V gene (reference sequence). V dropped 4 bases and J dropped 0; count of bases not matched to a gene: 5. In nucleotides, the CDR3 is TGTGCCAGCAGCTCGACACAGGGGGGCTCCTATAATTCACCCCTCCACTTT. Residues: CASSSTQGGSYNSPLHF.

CDR3 loop: CASSLARGSYGYTF. Here the CDR3 DNA reads TGTGCCAGCAGCTTAGCTAGGGGCAGCTATGGCTACACCTTC. The chain joins TRBV7-2 to TRBJ1-2; possibly TRBD1 for D (5 bases). This CDR3 contains 14 residues. CDR1 is SGHTA, CDR2 FQGNSA, per germline. V was clipped by 0 bases and J by 4 bases, with 9 bases between them. Supplemented by reference TRBV7-2 and TRBJ1-2, the full variable domain reads GAGVSQSPSNKVTEKGKDVELRCDPISGHTALYWYRQSLGQGLEFLIYFQGNSAPDKSGLPSDRFSAERTGGSVSTLTIQRTQQEDSAVYLCASSLARGSYGYTFGSGTRLTVV.

The DNA for the CDR3 is TGCAGCGTTGCGGGGGAAGAGACCCAGTACTTC. This encodes CSVAGEETQYF. This chain links TRBV29-1 with TRBJ2-5; D perhaps matches TRBD2 (6 bases). V was shortened by 4 bases and J by 3 bases, with 6 bases between the two germline ends. CDR1 and CDR2 from the germline V gene are SQVTM and ANQGSEA. This CDR3 is built from 11 residues.

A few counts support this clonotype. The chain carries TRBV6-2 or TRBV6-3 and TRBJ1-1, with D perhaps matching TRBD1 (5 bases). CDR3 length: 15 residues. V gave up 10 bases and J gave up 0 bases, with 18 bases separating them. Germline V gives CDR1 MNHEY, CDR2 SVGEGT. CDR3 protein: CATIDPGGLNTEAFF. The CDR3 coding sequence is TGTGCCACAATCGACCCCGGGGGTTTGAACACTGAAGCTTTCTTT.

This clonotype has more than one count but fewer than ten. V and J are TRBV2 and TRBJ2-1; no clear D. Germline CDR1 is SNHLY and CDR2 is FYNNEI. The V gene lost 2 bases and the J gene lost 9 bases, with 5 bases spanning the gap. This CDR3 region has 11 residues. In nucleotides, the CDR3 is TGTGCCAGCAGTGAAAGAAGTGAGCAGTTCTTC. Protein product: CASSERSEQFF. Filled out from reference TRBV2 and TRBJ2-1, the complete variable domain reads EPEVTQTPSHQVTQMGQEVILRCVPISNHLYFYWYRQILGQKVEFLVSFYNNEISEKSEIFDDQFSVERPDGSNFTLKIRSTKLEDSAMYFCASSERSEQFFGPGTRLTVL.

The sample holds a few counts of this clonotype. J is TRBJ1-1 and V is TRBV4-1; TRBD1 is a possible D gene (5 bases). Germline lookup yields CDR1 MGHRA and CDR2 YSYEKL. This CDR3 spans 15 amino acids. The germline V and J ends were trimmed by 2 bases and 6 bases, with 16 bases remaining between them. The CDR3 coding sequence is TGCGCCAGCAGCCAAAAGGTACAGGTCCCTCCTGAAGCTTTCTTT. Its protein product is CASSQKVQVPPEAFF.

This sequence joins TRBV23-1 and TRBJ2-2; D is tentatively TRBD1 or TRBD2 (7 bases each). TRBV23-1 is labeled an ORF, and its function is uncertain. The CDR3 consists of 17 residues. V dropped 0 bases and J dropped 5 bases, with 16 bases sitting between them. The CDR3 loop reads CASSQSAQGRGTGELFF. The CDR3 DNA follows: TGCGCCAGCAGTCAATCCGCACAGGGGAGGGGGACCGGGGAGCTGTTTTTT.

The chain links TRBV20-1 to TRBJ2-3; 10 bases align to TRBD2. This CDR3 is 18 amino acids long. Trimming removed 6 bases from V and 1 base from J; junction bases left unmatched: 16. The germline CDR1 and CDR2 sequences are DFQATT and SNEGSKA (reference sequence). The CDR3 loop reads CSARNPSGGAGRTDTQYF. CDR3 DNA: TGCAGTGCCAGGAATCCTAGCGGGGGAGCGGGCCGCACAGATACGCAGTATTTT.

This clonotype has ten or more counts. The CDR3 here is CATSRVSGNTDTQYF. The DNA for the CDR3 is TGTGCCACCAGCAGAGTTAGCGGTAACACAGATACGCAGTATTTT. The chain combines TRBV15 with TRBJ2-3; possible D gene TRBD2, 6 bases. Trimming took 1 base from V and 2 from J, leaving 10 bases between them. Looked up from germline, CDR1 is LNHNV and CDR2 is YYDKDF (reference sequence). There are 15 residues in the CDR3. Variable domain in full (rest from reference TRBV15 and TRBJ2-3): DAMVIQNPRYQVTQFGKPVTLSCSQTLNHNVMYWYQQKSSQAPKLLFHYYDKDFNNEADTPDNFQSRRPNTSFCFLDIRSPGLGDTAMYLCATSRVSGNTDTQYFGPGTRLTVL.

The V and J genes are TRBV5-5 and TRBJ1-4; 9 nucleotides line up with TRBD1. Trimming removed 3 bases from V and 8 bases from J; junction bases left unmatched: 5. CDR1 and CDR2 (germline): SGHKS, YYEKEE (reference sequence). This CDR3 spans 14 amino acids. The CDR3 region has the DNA TGTGCCAGCAGCTACGAAGGGACAGGGGAAAAACTGTTTTTT. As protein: CASSYEGTGEKLFF.

This CDR3 reads CAISDLDRGYEQYV. In DNA form, the CDR3 reads TGTGCCATCAGTGATCTGGACAGGGGCTACGAGCAGTACGTC. The rearrangement uses TRBV10-3 and TRBJ2-7, with TRBD1 matching 9 bases. This CDR3 has 14 amino acids. With V trimmed by 3 bases and J by 3 bases, 3 bases remained unmatched. Per the germline V gene, CDR1 is ENHRY and CDR2 is SYGVKD.

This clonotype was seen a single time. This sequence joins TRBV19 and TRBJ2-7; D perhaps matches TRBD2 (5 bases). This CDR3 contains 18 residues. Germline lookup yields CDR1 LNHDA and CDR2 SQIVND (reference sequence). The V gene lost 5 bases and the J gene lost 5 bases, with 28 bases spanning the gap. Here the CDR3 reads CASSGPRALLGPVDEQYF. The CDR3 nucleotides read TGTGCCAGTAGTGGACCCCGGGCCCTACTAGGTCCCGTCGACGAGCAGTACTTC.

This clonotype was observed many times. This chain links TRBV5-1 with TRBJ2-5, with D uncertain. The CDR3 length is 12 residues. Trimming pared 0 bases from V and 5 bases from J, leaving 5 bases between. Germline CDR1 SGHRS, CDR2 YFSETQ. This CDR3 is CASSLGSETQYF. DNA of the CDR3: TGCGCCAGCAGCTTGGGATCGGAGACCCAGTACTTC.

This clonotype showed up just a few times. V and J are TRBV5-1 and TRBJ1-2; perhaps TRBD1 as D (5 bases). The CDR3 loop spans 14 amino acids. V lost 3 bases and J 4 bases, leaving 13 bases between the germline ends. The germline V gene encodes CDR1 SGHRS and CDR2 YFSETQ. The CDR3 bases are TGCGCCAGCAGCTCCCGAGGGGACTTCTATGGCTACACCTTC. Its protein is CASSSRGDFYGYTF.

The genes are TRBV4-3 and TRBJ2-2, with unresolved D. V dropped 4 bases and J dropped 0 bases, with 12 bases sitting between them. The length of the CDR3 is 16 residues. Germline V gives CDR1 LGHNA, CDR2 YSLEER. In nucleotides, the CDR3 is TGCGCCAGCAGCCCCCGTGGGGTGGCGAACACCGGGGAGCTGTTTTTT. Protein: CASSPRGVANTGELFF.